Presented here are 21 T cell receptor beta chains from one specimen sequenced in a study of blood T cell repertoires in COVID-19. Measured with immunoSEQ multiplex PCR; TCRdb has only the in-frame clones, and not every one. The sample shows about 100,000 clones, about 84% of them seen only once. Specimen: peripheral blood. The receptors were sampled from a human donor in a cohort sampled during active COVID-19.

The chain combines TRBV14 with TRBJ2-6, with 8 bases fitting TRBD1. Trimming took 4 bases from V and 2 from J; bases not matched to a gene: 1. This CDR3 is built from 15 residues. Germline CDR1 reads SGHDN; CDR2 reads FVKESK. CDR3 nucleotide sequence: TGTGCCAGCAGCCCCAGGGGGCCTGGGGCCAACGTCCTGACTTTC. Encoded protein: CASSPRGPGANVLTF. Together with reference TRBV14 and TRBJ2-6, the CDR3 gives the full variable domain: EAGVTQFPSHSVIEKGQTVTLRCDPISGHDNLYWYRRVMGKEIKFLLHFVKESKQDESGMPNNRFLAERTGGTYSTLKVQPAELEDSGVYFCASSPRGPGANVLTFGAGSRLTVL.

The genes are TRBV27 and TRBJ1-2, with D tentatively TRBD1 (5 bases). Germline V CDR1 and CDR2: MNHEY, SMNVEV (reference sequence). The CDR3 totals 16 residues. V was clipped by 4 bases and J by 4 bases, with 19 bases between them. The CDR3 region is CASSSLDGGRSYGYTF. The CDR3 coding sequence is TGTGCCAGCAGTTCCTTAGACGGGGGACGTAGCTATGGCTACACCTTC.

This chain uses TRBV7-2 with TRBJ2-1; D is unclear. Between the trimmed V and J ends, which lost 4 bases and 4 bases, there was a span of 5 bases. CDR3 length equals 12 residues. Germline CDR1 SGHTA, CDR2 FQGNSA. CDR3 nucleotides: TGTGCCAGCAGCTCCCAGTACAATGAGCAGTTCTTC. Amino acids: CASSSQYNEQFF. Using reference TRBV7-2 and TRBJ2-1 for the parts outside the CDR3, the full variable domain is GAGVSQSPSNKVTEKGKDVELRCDPISGHTALYWYRQSLGQGLEFLIYFQGNSAPDKSGLPSDRFSAERTGGSVSTLTIQRTQQEDSAVYLCASSSQYNEQFFGPGTRLTVL.

This clone was detected only a few times. The CDR3, as DNA: TGTGCCACCACCGTGGAATCAGGACAGCCCCAGCATTTT. Translated, it gives CATTVESGQPQHF. V gene TRBV10-3 combines with J gene TRBJ1-5; D gene uncertain. V gave up 10 bases and J gave up 7 bases, with 17 bases separating them. There are 13 residues in the CDR3. In germline, CDR1 is ENHRY, CDR2 SYGVKD.

The chain uses TRBV11-2 and TRBJ2-3; 8 bases map to TRBD2. Per the germline V gene, CDR1 is SGHAT and CDR2 is FQNNGV. This CDR3 region has 16 residues. The V gene end was trimmed by 3 bases and the J gene end by 5 bases; junction bases not matched to a gene: 10. CDR3 amino acids: CASSFGPRGAGDTQYF. Written as DNA, the CDR3 is TGTGCCAGCAGCTTCGGTCCGCGGGGGGCAGGAGATACGCAGTATTTT.

This CDR3 is CASTRRDRGSSDTQYF. The DNA for the CDR3 is TGTGCCAGCACCCGCCGGGACAGGGGGTCTTCGGATACGCAGTATTTT. The rearrangement links TRBV5-4 to TRBJ2-3; TRBD1 aligns across 11 bases. Germline-derived CDR1 and CDR2 are SGHNT and YYREEE (reference sequence). V lost 6 bases, J lost 6 bases, and 12 bases stayed unmatched. The CDR3 loop spans 16 amino acids.

This chain joins TRBV25-1 and TRBJ1-5; the D is unclear. V was cut by 6 bases and J by 2 bases, with 5 bases left in between. This CDR3 has 12 amino acids. From germline, CDR1 is MGHDK and CDR2 SYGVNS. CDR3 coding DNA: TGTGCCAGCAGACTTGGCAATCAGCCCCAGCATTTT. This gives the protein CASRLGNQPQHF. The full variable domain, with the rest looked up from reference TRBV25-1 and TRBJ1-5, is EADIYQTPRYLVIGTGKKITLECSQTMGHDKMYWYQQDPGMELHLIHYSYGVNSTEKGDLSSESTVSRIRTEHFPLTLESARPSHTSQYLCASRLGNQPQHFGDGTRLSIL.

The DNA for the CDR3 is TGTGCCAGCAGCAGACCGGACAGCTCTGGAAACACCATATATTTT. Protein: CASSRPDSSGNTIYF. J is TRBJ1-3 and V is TRBV5-4; weak D call: TRBD1 (6 bases). V gave up 4 bases and J gave up 0 bases, with 11 bases separating them. Germline lookup yields CDR1 SGHNT and CDR2 YYREEE (reference sequence). The CDR3 contains 15 residues.

The chain joins TRBV4-1 to TRBJ1-2; TRBD1 is a possible D gene (5 bases). In germline, CDR1 is MGHRA, CDR2 YSYEKL. V lost 4 bases, J lost 8 bases, and 23 bases lay in between. The CDR3 covers 16 residues. The CDR3 bases are TGCGCCAGCAGCCCAAGCCAAACAGGCCTCTATGGAGGCTACACCTTC. It specifies CASSPSQTGLYGGYTF.

This sequence joins TRBV6-2 or TRBV6-3 and TRBJ2-7; 7 bases line up with TRBD1. J gave up 2 bases and V 2 bases, and 6 bases lay outside the gene matches. The germline V gene encodes CDR1 MNHEY and CDR2 SVGEGT. The CDR3 sequence is 15 residues long. In nucleotides, the CDR3 is TGTGCCAGCAGTTACCTGCGACAGGGACCCTACGAGCAGTACTTC. Translated: CASSYLRQGPYEQYF.

This clone showed up just a few times. V usage is TRBV7-8 and J usage is TRBJ2-7; 8 bases are shared with TRBD1. Germline CDR1 is SGHVS and CDR2 is FQNEAQ. Trimming at V came to 6 bases and at J to 5 bases, leaving 12 bases not matched to a gene. The CDR3 totals 15 residues. The DNA for the CDR3 is TGTGCCAGCAGTAACGATCAGGGGGCAGCCCACGAGCAGTACTTC. Its translation is CASSNDQGAAHEQYF.

This clone was detected only once. The chain has TRBV7-9 and TRBJ1-2; TRBD1 matches at 7 bases. Germline CDR1 and CDR2: SEHNR and FQNEAQ (reference sequence). The V segment lost 2 bases and the J segment 6 bases; nucleotides outside the gene matches: 6. The CDR3 runs to 14 residues. For the CDR3, the DNA is TGTGCCAGCAGCTTAAATACAGGGGTCCATGGCTACACCTTC. It yields the protein CASSLNTGVHGYTF.

Only one count was recorded for this clone. The CDR3 bases are TGTGCCAGCAGGAACAGGGTCACAGATACGCAGTATTTT. As protein: CASRNRVTDTQYF. The chain recombines TRBV2 with TRBJ2-3, with a possible D match to TRBD1 (6 bases). CDR1 is SNHLY, CDR2 FYNNEI, per germline. Deletions cut 6 bases from V and 2 bases from J, with 9 bases between. This CDR3 is 13 amino acids long. The full variable domain, rest sourced from reference TRBV2 and TRBJ2-3, is EPEVTQTPSHQVTQMGQEVILRCVPISNHLYFYWYRQILGQKVEFLVSFYNNEISEKSEIFDDQFSVERPDGSNFTLKIRSTKLEDSAMYFCASRNRVTDTQYFGPGTRLTVL.

The rearrangement joins TRBV18 to TRBJ2-3, with D tentatively TRBD1 (6 bases). V was shortened by 4 bases and J by 2 bases, with 10 bases between the two germline ends. Germline assignment: CDR1 KGHSH and CDR2 LQKENI. The CDR3 is 14 residues long. This CDR3 is CASSQQGYTDTQYF. The CDR3 region has the DNA TGTGCCAGCTCACAACAGGGTTACACAGATACGCAGTATTTT.

This clone showed up just a few times. The chain employs TRBV18 and TRBJ1-2, with D unclear. Germline loops: CDR1 KGHSH, CDR2 LQKENI. V lost 9 bases, J lost 4 bases, and 15 bases lay in between. The CDR3 contains 13 residues. CDR3 amino acids: CASKALGSYGYTF. The DNA of the CDR3 is TGTGCCAGTAAGGCCCTTGGGAGCTATGGCTACACCTTC.

This chain links TRBV3-1 (or the pseudogene TRBV3-2) with TRBJ2-7, with D hard to call. The germline V and J ends were trimmed by 3 bases and 7 bases, with 7 bases remaining between them. The CDR3 is made up of 11 amino acids. CDR1 and CDR2 from the germline V gene are LGHDT and YNNKEL (reference sequence). CDR3 in amino acids: CASSHLNEQYF. DNA of the CDR3: TGTGCCAGCAGCCACCTTAATGAGCAGTACTTC.

This clone was counted a few times. The rearrangement links TRBV18 to TRBJ1-3, with TRBD1 identical over 8 bases. From germline, CDR1 is KGHSH and CDR2 LQKENI. This CDR3 contains 13 residues. V shed 4 bases, J shed 7 bases, and the junction held 3 bases outside the gene matches. The CDR3 DNA is TGTGCCAGCTCACGACAGGGGTCCAACACCATATATTTT. This translates into CASSRQGSNTIYF.

The genes are TRBV7-9 and TRBJ2-6, with D tentatively TRBD2 (7 bases). The CDR3 has 16 residues. Between the trimmed V and J ends, which lost 5 bases and 1 base, there was a span of 12 bases. The germline CDR1 and CDR2 sequences are SEHNR and FQNEAQ (reference sequence). CDR3 region: CASSRGALSGANVLTF. For the CDR3, the DNA is TGTGCCAGCAGCCGGGGGGCATTGTCTGGGGCCAACGTCCTGACTTTC.

This chain links TRBV12-5 with TRBJ2-3; a possible D gene is TRBD1 (5 bases). V was cut by 5 bases and J by 2 bases, with 20 bases left in between. CDR3 length: 17 amino acids. CDR1 LGHNT and CDR2 FRNRAP come from the germline V gene. The CDR3 DNA reads as TGTGCTAGTGGTCGAGATCCTCTACAGGAGAACACAGATACGCAGTATTTT. Protein sequence: CASGRDPLQENTDTQYF.

V is TRBV5-1 and J is TRBJ2-3; the D gene is possibly TRBD2 (5 bases). The germline V gene has CDR1 SGHRS and CDR2 YFSETQ. The CDR3 totals 14 residues. V was shortened by 4 bases and J by 6 bases, with 15 bases between the two germline ends. CDR3 DNA sequence: TGCGCCAGCAGCAACAACCTGGGCGGGGATACGCAGTATTTT. Translating it yields CASSNNLGGDTQYF.

CDR3 bases: TGCGCCAGCAGCCCGGACTGGAGCTCCTACAATGAGCAGTTCTTC. Translation: CASSPDWSSYNEQFF. The chain uses TRBV5-1 and TRBJ2-1; D perhaps matches TRBD2 (5 bases). CDR3 size: 15 residues. CDR1 and CDR2 from the germline V gene are SGHRS and YFSETQ. V was clipped by 4 bases and J by 0 bases, with 11 bases between them.